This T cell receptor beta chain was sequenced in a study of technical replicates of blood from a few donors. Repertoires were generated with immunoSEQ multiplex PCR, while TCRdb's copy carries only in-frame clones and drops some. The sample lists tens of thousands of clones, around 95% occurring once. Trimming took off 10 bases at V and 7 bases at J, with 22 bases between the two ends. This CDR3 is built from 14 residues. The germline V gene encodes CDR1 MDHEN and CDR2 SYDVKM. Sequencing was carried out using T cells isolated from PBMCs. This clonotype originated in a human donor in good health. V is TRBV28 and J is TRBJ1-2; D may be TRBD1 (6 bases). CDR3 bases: TGTGCCATAGGGACATCCCTGTGGATGAGTGGCTACACCTTC. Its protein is CAIGTSLWMSGYTF.